This T cell receptor beta chain appears in the sequencing data of a study of response to subunit inactivated influenza vaccine. General study findings and limits: Authors suggested few new T cells are recruited by each seasonal influenza vaccination.

In the case of this clonotype: The antigen remains undetermined.

CDR3 length equals 12 residues. Trimming took off 6 bases at V and 3 bases at J, with 8 bases between the two ends. TCRdb re-called the RT-PCR reads through MiXCR, storing one row per CDR3 protein. This repertoire shows about 300,000 distinct CDR3 sequences, about a fifth found once; its top ten account for roughly 10%. The V and J genes are TRBV12-3 or TRBV12-4 and TRBJ2-5; D remains unclear. Specimen: PBMCs from blood, collected 21 months after vaccination. The TCR was taken from a man aged 45 to 75 who received an inactivated influenza vaccine. CDR3: CASRSRKETQYF. CDR3 coding DNA: TGTGCCAGCAGGTCCCGGAAAGAGACCCAGTACTTC.